One sample yielded the 22 T cell receptor beta chains listed below, sequenced in a study of cytomegalovirus exposure and HLA in healthy donors. PCR was performed using 60 Vbeta and 13 Jbeta primers. TCRdb's table, derived via immunoSEQ multiplex PCR, lists solely in-frame clones and lacks some. The data show around 120,000 clones, with around 86% seen just once and under 5% held by the top ten. Sequenced: PBMCs. The receptor set was obtained from a young woman in good health and CMV-seronegative.

The chain links TRBV28 to TRBJ1-1, with D tentatively TRBD1 (5 bases). The CDR3 has 13 amino acids. Trimming left V 4 bases short and J 7 bases short, with 13 bases between. Germline assignment: CDR1 MDHEN and CDR2 SYDVKM. The CDR3 reads CASSSTGFSEAFF. In DNA form, the CDR3 reads TGTGCCAGCAGTTCCACAGGTTTTAGTGAAGCTTTCTTT.

The chain has TRBV10-1 and TRBJ1-6; 7 bases align to TRBD1. The V gene's germline CDR1 is WNHNN and CDR2 SYGVQD (reference sequence). This CDR3 comprises 15 residues. V dropped 2 bases and J dropped 7; count of bases not matched to a gene: 5. The CDR3 here is CASSETWDSNSPLHF. The CDR3 DNA reads as TGCGCCAGCAGTGAGACCTGGGACAGCAATTCACCCCTCCACTTT.

This chain connects TRBV7-2 to TRBJ2-7; possibly TRBD2 for D (6 bases). CDR1 is SGHTA, CDR2 FQGNSA, per germline. Trimming left V 7 bases short and J 6 bases short, with 22 bases between. CDR3 length: 15 residues. The CDR3, as DNA: TGTGCCAGCAATATCAAGATCGGCGGGACGTCCGAGCAGTACTTC. Its translation: CASNIKIGGTSEQYF.

The V and J genes are TRBV5-1 and TRBJ2-7; 7 nucleotides match TRBD2. Germline lookup yields CDR1 SGHRS and CDR2 YFSETQ. V shed 4 bases, J shed 7 bases, and the junction held 17 bases outside the gene matches. The CDR3 runs to 16 residues. CDR3 sequence: CASSPGGTRHGREQYF. CDR3 DNA sequence: TGCGCCAGCAGCCCCGGGGGGACCAGACACGGGAGGGAGCAGTACTTC. Full variable domain (outside the CDR3, taken from reference TRBV5-1 and TRBJ2-7): KAGVTQTPRYLIKTRGQQVTLSCSPISGHRSVSWYQQTPGQGLQFLFEYFSETQRNKGNFPGRFSGRQFSNSRSEMNVSTLELGDSALYLCASSPGGTRHGREQYFGPGTRLTVT.

The DNA for the CDR3 is TGTGCCAGCAGTATAGCGGGAGGGCAATTGGTCGAGCAGTACTTC. As protein: CASSIAGGQLVEQYF. This chain connects TRBV25-1 to TRBJ2-7; 11 positions match TRBD2. This CDR3 contains 15 residues. The junction had 9 bases not matched to a gene; V was cut back by 5 bases and J by 6 bases. CDR1 is MGHDK, CDR2 SYGVNS, per germline.

V and J are TRBV19 and TRBJ2-3, with D perhaps TRBD1 (6 bases). The CDR3 totals 17 residues. Trimming shortened V by 6 bases and J by 0 bases, and 19 bases separated the two germline ends. Germline V lookup: CDR1 LNHDA, CDR2 SQIVND (reference sequence). The CDR3 DNA follows: TGTGCCAGTAGAGTCCGGACAGCCCCGAGTAGCACAGATACGCAGTATTTT. It encodes CASRVRTAPSSTDTQYF.

This clone was seen a handful of times. The chain links TRBV5-1 to TRBJ2-7, with TRBD1 matching 9 bases. J gave up 0 bases and V 5 bases, and 3 bases lay outside the gene matches. This CDR3 has 14 residues. The germline V gene encodes CDR1 SGHRS and CDR2 YFSETQ. CDR3 in DNA: TGCGCCAGCAGGGACAGGGGCGTCTCCTACGAGCAGTACTTC. The encoded protein is CASRDRGVSYEQYF.

V is TRBV9 and J is TRBJ2-7, with D unclear. CDR3 size: 15 residues. V was pared by 2 bases and J by 0 bases, with 12 bases between. From germline, CDR1 is SGDLS and CDR2 YYNGEE. The CDR3 nucleotides read TGTGCCAGCAGCGTGGTGGCGGCAGCCTCCTACGAGCAGTACTTC. The encoded protein is CASSVVAAASYEQYF.

V and J are TRBV7-2 and TRBJ1-2; 9 bases match TRBD1. V shed 5 bases and J 8 bases; nucleotides not matched to a gene: 9. Germline V gene data show CDR1 as SGHTA and CDR2 as FQGNSA. CDR3 length equals 14 residues. The CDR3 sequence: CASSPGTGRRGYTF. The CDR3 region has the DNA TGTGCCAGCAGCCCCGGGACAGGGAGGAGAGGCTACACCTTC.

This clone showed up just a few times. The chain links TRBV2 to TRBJ2-7, with D possibly TRBD1 on 6 matching bases. This CDR3 comprises 16 residues. With 4 bases removed from V and 1 base from J, the gap between germline ends came to 17 bases. Germline values: CDR1 SNHLY, CDR2 FYNNEI. DNA for the CDR3: TGTGCCAGCAGTGCTCTCACAGGGTTCAAGTCCTACGAGCAGTACTTC. Translation: CASSALTGFKSYEQYF.

V usage is TRBV4-2 and J usage is TRBJ2-1, with TRBD2 identical over 9 bases. The V and J ends lost 6 bases and 10 bases, in that order; junction bases with no gene match: 22. There are 18 residues in the CDR3. The germline V gene encodes CDR1 LGHNA and CDR2 YNFKEQ. CDR3 residues: CASSPGGIAGEGGREQFF. DNA of the CDR3: TGTGCCAGCAGTCCCGGGGGAATAGCGGGAGAGGGGGGGAGAGAGCAGTTCTTC.

This chain links TRBV7-6 with TRBJ2-7, with D perhaps TRBD1 (5 bases). The CDR3 loop spans 12 amino acids. Looked up from germline, CDR1 is SGHVS and CDR2 is FNYEAQ. With 7 bases removed from V and 5 bases from J, the gap between germline ends came to 12 bases. CDR3 sequence: CASTTWGNEQYF. As DNA, the CDR3 is TGTGCCAGCACCACCTGGGGCAACGAGCAGTACTTC.

The V and J genes are TRBV23-1 and TRBJ2-7; 10 bases match TRBD1. TRBV23-1 falls under the ORF class, with uncertain function. V was clipped by 1 base and J by 5 bases; unmatched bases: 8. The CDR3 extends over 16 amino acids. Written as DNA, the CDR3 is TGCGCCAGCAGTCAATATCCGGGACAGGGGAATAACGAGCAGTACTTC. Protein product: CASSQYPGQGNNEQYF.

This clone was recorded a few times. The chain couples TRBV7-9 to TRBJ2-7, with 12 nucleotides matching TRBD2. The V and J ends lost 7 bases and 3 bases, in that order; junction bases with no gene match: 4. The germline V gene encodes CDR1 SEHNR and CDR2 FQNEAQ (reference sequence). The CDR3 has 14 amino acids. DNA for the CDR3: TGTGCCAGCACCCCGACTAGCGGGAGCTACGAGCAGTACTTC. Translated: CASTPTSGSYEQYF.

This chain links TRBV5-1 with TRBJ1-4; D may be TRBD1 (5 bases). V was trimmed by 4 bases and J by 3 bases, leaving 13 bases between them. CDR1 SGHRS and CDR2 YFSETQ come from the germline V gene. This CDR3 is built from 15 residues. CDR3 loop: CASSVKGSPNEKLFF. As DNA, the CDR3 is TGCGCCAGCAGCGTTAAGGGGTCTCCTAATGAAAAACTGTTTTTT.

The gene calls are TRBV30 and TRBJ2-1; 10 nucleotides match TRBD2. There are 16 residues in the CDR3. CDR1 is GTSNPN and CDR2 is SVGIG in the germline V gene (reference sequence). V shed 0 bases and J 9 bases; nucleotides not matched to a gene: 11. CDR3 sequence: CAWSVLGLAVGGEQFF. The DNA of the CDR3 is TGTGCCTGGAGTGTACTAGGACTAGCGGTAGGGGGTGAGCAGTTCTTC.

V is TRBV11-2 and J is TRBJ2-7; 8 bases match TRBD2. The length of the CDR3 is 15 residues. Germline V gene lookup returns CDR1 SGHAT and CDR2 FQNNGV. J gave up 6 bases and V 0 bases, and 7 bases lay outside the gene matches. The CDR3: CASSLEYGRAVEQYF. The DNA of the CDR3 is TGTGCCAGCAGCTTAGAGTACGGGAGGGCCGTCGAGCAGTACTTC.

This chain connects TRBV13 to TRBJ2-7, with D uncertain. Germline CDR1 reads PRHDT; CDR2 reads FYEKMQ (reference sequence). Trimming left V 5 bases short and J 4 bases short, with 21 bases between. The CDR3 contains 16 residues. The CDR3 spells CASSIRVPYMVYEQYF. For the CDR3, the DNA is TGTGCCAGCAGCATTCGGGTGCCGTATATGGTATACGAGCAGTACTTC.

The CDR3 bases are TGTGCCAGTAGTATAGGAGGTGGTGGCTACACCTTC. The encoded protein is CASSIGGGGYTF. This chain uses TRBV19 with TRBJ1-2, with D unresolved. The germline V gene has CDR1 LNHDA and CDR2 SQIVND (reference sequence). This CDR3 has 12 amino acids. The V end was cut by 1 base, the J end by 7 bases, with 7 bases between.

This chain joins TRBV6-6 and TRBJ2-7, with a tentative D call TRBD1 (5 bases). The CDR3 is 13 amino acids. Germline V gene data show CDR1 as MNHNY and CDR2 as SVGAGI (reference sequence). The germline V and J ends were trimmed by 2 bases and 0 bases, with 5 bases remaining between them. This CDR3 is CASSYDSSYEQYF. For the CDR3, the DNA is TGTGCCAGCAGTTACGACAGCTCCTACGAGCAGTACTTC.

This clone was recorded a few times. This rearrangement joins TRBV9 to TRBJ2-2; 7 bases are a match to TRBD2. The germline V gene encodes CDR1 SGDLS and CDR2 YYNGEE. The CDR3 runs 14 residues. Trimming removed 2 bases from V and 5 bases from J; junction bases left unmatched: 3. DNA of the CDR3: TGTGCCAGCAGCGTTGCGGGGGAAACCGGGGAGCTGTTTTTT. Its translation is CASSVAGETGELFF.

The CDR3 reads CASSDTGLADTDTQYF. As DNA, the CDR3 is TGTGCCAGCAGTGACACGGGACTAGCGGACACAGATACGCAGTATTTT. This chain links TRBV6-4 with TRBJ2-3; 11 nucleotides line up with TRBD2. Germline V gene data show CDR1 as MRHNA and CDR2 as SNTAGT. V was pared by 2 bases and J by 2 bases, with 3 bases of the junction left unmatched. The length of the CDR3 is 16 residues.